This TCR beta chain comes out of a study of preoperative IRX-2 immunotherapy in early breast cancer. This clone has just a few counts. Germline lookup yields CDR1 SGHRS and CDR2 YFSETQ. The CDR3 extends over 17 amino acids. V dropped 2 bases and J dropped 2; count of bases not matched to a gene: 6. This sample's treatment: preoperative locoregional IRX-2 cytokine immunotherapy. Patients received preoperative, locoregional IRX-2 cytokine immunotherapy in a phase Ib study. The assay was immunoSEQ multiplex PCR, and TCRdb's table has in-frame clones only and misses some. The table has roughly 57,000 clones, roughly 94% seen once; the top ten hold under 2%.

The specimen was obtained from a patient treated with IRX-2 immunotherapy. The chain combines TRBV5-1 with TRBJ2-3; 12 bases agree with TRBD2. This receptor was taken from a human donor with breast cancer. CDR3 nucleotide sequence: TGCGCCAGCAGCTTCAGGGGGACTAGCGGGTACACAGATACGCAGTATTTT. This encodes CASSFRGTSGYTDTQYF.